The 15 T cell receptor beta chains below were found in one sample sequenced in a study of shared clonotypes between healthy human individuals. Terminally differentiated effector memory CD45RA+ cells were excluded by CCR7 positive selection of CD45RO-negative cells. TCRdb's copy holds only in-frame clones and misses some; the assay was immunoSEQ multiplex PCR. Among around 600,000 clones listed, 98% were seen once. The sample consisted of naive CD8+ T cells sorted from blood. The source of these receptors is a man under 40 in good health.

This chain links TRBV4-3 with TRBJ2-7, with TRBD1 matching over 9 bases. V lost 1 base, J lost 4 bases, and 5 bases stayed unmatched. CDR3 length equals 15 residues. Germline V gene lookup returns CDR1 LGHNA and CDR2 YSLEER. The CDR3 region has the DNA TGCGCCAGCAGCCAAGGGACAGGGGCCCCATACGAGCAGTACTTC. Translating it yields CASSQGTGAPYEQYF.

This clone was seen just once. Here the CDR3 reads CATSRDREGQANTGELFF. Here the CDR3 DNA reads TGTGCCACCAGCAGAGATCGTGAGGGGCAGGCGAACACCGGGGAGCTGTTTTTT. The chain combines TRBV15 with TRBJ2-2, with D tentatively TRBD1 or TRBD2 (5 bases each). CDR3 length: 18 amino acids. The V gene lost 0 bases and the J gene lost 0 bases, with 14 bases spanning the gap. Germline V gene data show CDR1 as LNHNV and CDR2 as YYDKDF (reference sequence). The whole variable domain, remainder taken from reference TRBV15 and TRBJ2-2, is DAMVIQNPRYQVTQFGKPVTLSCSQTLNHNVMYWYQQKSSQAPKLLFHYYDKDFNNEADTPDNFQSRRPNTSFCFLDIRSPGLGDTAMYLCATSRDREGQANTGELFFGEGSRLTVL.

The CDR3 region is CASSHGGNEQFF. In DNA, the CDR3 is TGTGCCAGCAGTCACGGAGGCAATGAGCAGTTCTTC. The genes are TRBV27 and TRBJ2-1, with a weak D call TRBD2 (5 bases). The CDR3 has 12 residues. Deletions cut 5 bases from V and 6 bases from J, with 8 bases between. Looked up from germline, CDR1 is MNHEY and CDR2 is SMNVEV (reference sequence).

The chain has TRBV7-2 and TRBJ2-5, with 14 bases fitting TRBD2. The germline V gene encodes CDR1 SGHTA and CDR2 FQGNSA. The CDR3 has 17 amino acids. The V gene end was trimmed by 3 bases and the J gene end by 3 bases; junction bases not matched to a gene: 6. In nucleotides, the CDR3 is TGTGCCAGCAGCTTTCACCGGGGACTAGCGGGAGAAGAGACCCAGTACTTC. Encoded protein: CASSFHRGLAGEETQYF. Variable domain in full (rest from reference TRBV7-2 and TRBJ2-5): GAGVSQSPSNKVTEKGKDVELRCDPISGHTALYWYRQSLGQGLEFLIYFQGNSAPDKSGLPSDRFSAERTGGSVSTLTIQRTQQEDSAVYLCASSFHRGLAGEETQYFGPGTRLLVL.

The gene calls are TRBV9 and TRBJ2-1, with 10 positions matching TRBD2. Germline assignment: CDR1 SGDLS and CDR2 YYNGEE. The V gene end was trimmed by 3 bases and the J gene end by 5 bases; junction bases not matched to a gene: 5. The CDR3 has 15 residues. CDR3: CASSASGRANNEQFF. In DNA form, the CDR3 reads TGTGCCAGCAGCGCGAGCGGGAGGGCCAACAATGAGCAGTTCTTC.

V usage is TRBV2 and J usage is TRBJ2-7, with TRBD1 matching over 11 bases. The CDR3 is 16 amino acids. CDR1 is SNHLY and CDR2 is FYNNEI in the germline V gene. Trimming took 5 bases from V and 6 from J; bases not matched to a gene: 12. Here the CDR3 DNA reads TGTGCCAGCAGTCACCCTGGGGGACAGGGGGATCGCGAGCAGTACTTC. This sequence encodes CASSHPGGQGDREQYF.

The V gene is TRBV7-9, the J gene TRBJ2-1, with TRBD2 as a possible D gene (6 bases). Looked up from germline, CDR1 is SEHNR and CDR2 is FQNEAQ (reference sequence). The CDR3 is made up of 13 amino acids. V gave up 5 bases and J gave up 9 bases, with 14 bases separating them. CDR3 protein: CASSTLGGSEQFF. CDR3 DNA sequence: TGTGCCAGCAGCACACTCGGGGGTAGTGAGCAGTTCTTC.

The CDR3 loop reads CASSLLTRQPQHF. The DNA of the CDR3 is TGCGCCAGCAGCCTACTTACGAGGCAGCCCCAGCATTTT. The chain is built from TRBV4-1 and TRBJ1-5; D ambiguous. Germline CDR1 is MGHRA and CDR2 is YSYEKL. The CDR3 covers 13 residues. V was shortened by 4 bases and J by 7 bases, with 11 bases between the two germline ends.

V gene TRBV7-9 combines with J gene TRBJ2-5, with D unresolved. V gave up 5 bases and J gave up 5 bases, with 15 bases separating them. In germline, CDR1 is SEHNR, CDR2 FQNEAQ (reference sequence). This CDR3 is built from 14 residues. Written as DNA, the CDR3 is TGTGCCAGCAGCCCAACGAGTGCCCTGGAGACCCAGTACTTC. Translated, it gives CASSPTSALETQYF.

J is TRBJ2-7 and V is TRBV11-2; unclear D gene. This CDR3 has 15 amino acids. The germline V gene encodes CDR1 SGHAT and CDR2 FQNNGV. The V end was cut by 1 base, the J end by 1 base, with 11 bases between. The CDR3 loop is CASSLGVDPSYEQYF. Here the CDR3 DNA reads TGTGCCAGCAGCTTAGGAGTAGATCCATCCTACGAGCAGTACTTC. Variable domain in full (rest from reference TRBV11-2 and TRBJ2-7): EAGVAQSPRYKIIEKRQSVAFWCNPISGHATLYWYQQILGQGPKLLIQFQNNGVVDDSQLPKDRFSAERLKGVDSTLKIQPAKLEDSAVYLCASSLGVDPSYEQYFGPGTRLTVT.

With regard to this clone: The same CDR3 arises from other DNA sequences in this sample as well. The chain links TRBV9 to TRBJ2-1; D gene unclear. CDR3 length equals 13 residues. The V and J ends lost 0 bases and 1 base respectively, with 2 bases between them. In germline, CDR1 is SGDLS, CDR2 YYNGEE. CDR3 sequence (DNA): TGTGCCAGCAGCGTAGGGTCCTACAATGAGCAGTTCTTC. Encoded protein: CASSVGSYNEQFF.

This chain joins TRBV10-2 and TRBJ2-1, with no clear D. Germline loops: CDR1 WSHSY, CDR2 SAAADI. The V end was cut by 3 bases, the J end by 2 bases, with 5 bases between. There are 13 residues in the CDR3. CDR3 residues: CASSDLTYNEQFF. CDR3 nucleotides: TGCGCCAGCAGTGATCTGACCTACAATGAGCAGTTCTTC.

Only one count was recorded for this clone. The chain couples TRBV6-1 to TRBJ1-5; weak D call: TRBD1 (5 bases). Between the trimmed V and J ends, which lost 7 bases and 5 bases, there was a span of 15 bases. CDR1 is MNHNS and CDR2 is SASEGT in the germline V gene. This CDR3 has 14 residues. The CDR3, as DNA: TGTGCCAGCACTCAACTGGGGCCGGATCAGCCCCAGCATTTT. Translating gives CASTQLGPDQPQHF.

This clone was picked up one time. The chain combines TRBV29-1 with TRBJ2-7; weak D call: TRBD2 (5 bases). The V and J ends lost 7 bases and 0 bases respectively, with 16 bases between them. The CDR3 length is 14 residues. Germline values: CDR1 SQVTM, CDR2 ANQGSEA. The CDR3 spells CSAGRGSHSYEQYF. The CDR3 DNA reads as TGCAGCGCGGGAAGAGGATCCCACTCCTACGAGCAGTACTTC.

The CDR3: CASSPRVQGVNNEQFF. In DNA, the CDR3 is TGTGCCAGCAGCCCCCGAGTCCAGGGGGTCAACAATGAGCAGTTCTTC. The chain combines TRBV14 with TRBJ2-1, with 7 bases fitting TRBD1. Germline lookup yields CDR1 SGHDN and CDR2 FVKESK. The length of the CDR3 is 16 residues. V shed 4 bases and J 5 bases; nucleotides not matched to a gene: 11.